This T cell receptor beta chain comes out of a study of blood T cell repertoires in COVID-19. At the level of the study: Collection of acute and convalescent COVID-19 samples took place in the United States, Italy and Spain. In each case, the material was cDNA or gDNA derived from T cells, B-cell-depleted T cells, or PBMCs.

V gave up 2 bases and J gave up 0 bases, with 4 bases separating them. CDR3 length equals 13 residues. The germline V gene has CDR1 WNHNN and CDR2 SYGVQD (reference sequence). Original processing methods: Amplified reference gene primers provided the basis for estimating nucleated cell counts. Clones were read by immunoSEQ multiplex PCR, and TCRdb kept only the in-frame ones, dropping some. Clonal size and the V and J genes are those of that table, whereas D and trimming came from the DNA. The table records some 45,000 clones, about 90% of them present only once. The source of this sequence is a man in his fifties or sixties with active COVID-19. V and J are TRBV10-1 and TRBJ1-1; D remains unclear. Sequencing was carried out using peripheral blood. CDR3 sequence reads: CASSEGVNTEAFF. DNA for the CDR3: TGCGCCAGCAGTGAGGGAGTGAACACTGAAGCTTTCTTT.